This T cell receptor beta chain was sequenced in a study of cytomegalovirus exposure and HLA in healthy donors. Overall study findings and caveats: The study reported that TCR beta sequences accurately predicted HLA-A and HLA-B alleles in most subjects. In a later analysis, TCR beta V- and J-gene trimming showed a link to a missense DCLRE1C variant.

CDR1 is MRHNA and CDR2 is SNTAGT in the germline V gene. Germline trimming cut 2 bases from V and 3 bases from J; bases unmatched to any gene: 7. The CDR3 loop spans 16 amino acids. This PCR relied on a set of 60 Vbeta primers and 13 Jbeta primers. Some clones are missing from TCRdb's copy, which holds only in-frame ones; the method was immunoSEQ multiplex PCR. This table has some 140,000 clones, more than 75% appearing once. Whereas donors were nominally healthy upon sampling, unrecorded immune exposures were probable. Notes on this clone: Its cognate antigen is unknown.

The receptor was derived from a woman in her 50s in good health and CMV-seropositive. The chain carries TRBV6-4 and TRBJ2-5; the match to TRBD1 covers 9 bases. The sample comprised PBMCs. CDR3 sequence: CASSDTPGQGKETQYF. The CDR3 bases are TGTGCCAGCAGTGACACCCCGGGACAGGGAAAAGAGACCCAGTACTTC.